This T cell receptor beta chain was captured by sequencing in a study of blood T cell repertoires in COVID-19. Study background: The analysed material was cDNA or gDNA that came from T cells, B-cell-depleted T cells, or PBMCs.

Sequencing used immunoSEQ multiplex PCR; TCRdb keeps in-frame clones, though not all of them. The sample shows 130,000 to 150,000 clones, 80% to 90% of them seen only once. Germline values: CDR1 SGHRS, CDR2 YFSETQ. This CDR3 is 16 amino acids long. V shed 4 bases and J 1 base; nucleotides not matched to a gene: 8. Sequenced material: peripheral blood. The V and J genes are TRBV5-1 and TRBJ2-1; 7 nucleotides match TRBD2. The sequence was collected from a man aged 50-59 years who had recovered from COVID-19. CDR3 DNA sequence: TGCGCCAGCAGCCCCGGTTCGGGGGGATCCTACAATGAGCAGTTCTTC. Translation gives CASSPGSGGSYNEQFF. The full variable domain, its missing parts supplied by reference TRBV5-1 and TRBJ2-1, is KAGVTQTPRYLIKTRGQQVTLSCSPISGHRSVSWYQQTPGQGLQFLFEYFSETQRNKGNFPGRFSGRQFSNSRSEMNVSTLELGDSALYLCASSPGSGGSYNEQFFGPGTRLTVL.